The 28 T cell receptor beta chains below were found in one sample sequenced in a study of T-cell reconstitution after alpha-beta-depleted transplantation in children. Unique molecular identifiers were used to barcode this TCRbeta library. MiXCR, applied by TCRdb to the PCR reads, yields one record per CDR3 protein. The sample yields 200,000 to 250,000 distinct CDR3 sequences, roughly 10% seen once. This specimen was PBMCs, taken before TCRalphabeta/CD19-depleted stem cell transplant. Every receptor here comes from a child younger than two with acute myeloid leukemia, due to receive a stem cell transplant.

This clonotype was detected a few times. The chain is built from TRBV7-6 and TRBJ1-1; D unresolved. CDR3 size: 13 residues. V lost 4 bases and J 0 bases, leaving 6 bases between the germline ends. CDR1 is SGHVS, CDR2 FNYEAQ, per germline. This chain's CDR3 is CASSSFMNTEAFF. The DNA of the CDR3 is TGTGCCAGCAGCTCCTTTATGAACACTGAAGCTTTCTTT.

In DNA form, the CDR3 reads TGTGCCAGCAGCTCACACCCGACAACCTTAGCGGGAGGGGTCACCGGGGAGCTGTTTTTT. Protein: CASSSHPTTLAGGVTGELFF. V and J are TRBV7-6 and TRBJ2-2, with 11 bases that match TRBD2. J was trimmed by 4 bases and V by 4 bases; bases with no gene match: 17. The CDR3 runs 20 residues. Germline V lookup: CDR1 SGHVS, CDR2 FNYEAQ.

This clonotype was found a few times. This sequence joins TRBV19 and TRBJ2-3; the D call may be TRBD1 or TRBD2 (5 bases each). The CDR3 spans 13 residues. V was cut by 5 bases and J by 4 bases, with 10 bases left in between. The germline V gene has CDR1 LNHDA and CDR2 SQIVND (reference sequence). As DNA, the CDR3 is TGTGCCAGTAGTGCCGGGACGTCAGATACGCAGTATTTT. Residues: CASSAGTSDTQYF. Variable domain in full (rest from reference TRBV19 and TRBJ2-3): DGGITQSPKYLFRKEGQNVTLSCEQNLNHDAMYWYRQDPGQGLRLIYYSQIVNDFQKGDIAEGYSVSREKKESFPLTVTSAQKNPTAFYLCASSAGTSDTQYFGPGTRLTVL.

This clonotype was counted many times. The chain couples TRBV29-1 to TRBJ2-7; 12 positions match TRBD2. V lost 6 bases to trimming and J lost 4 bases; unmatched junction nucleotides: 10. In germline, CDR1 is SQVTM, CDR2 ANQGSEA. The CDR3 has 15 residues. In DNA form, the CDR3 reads TGCAGCGTAGGCCGTCTAGCGGGGGGGCCGTACGAGCAGTACTTC. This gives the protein CSVGRLAGGPYEQYF.

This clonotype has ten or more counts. The CDR3 DNA follows: TGCGCCAGCAGCCCAGGATCAAGCTCCTACAATGAGCAGTTCTTC. Protein product: CASSPGSSSYNEQFF. V gene TRBV5-1 combines with J gene TRBJ2-1; no clear D gene. Germline CDR1 reads SGHRS; CDR2 reads YFSETQ. V lost 4 bases and J 0 bases, leaving 11 bases between the germline ends. This CDR3 has 15 residues.

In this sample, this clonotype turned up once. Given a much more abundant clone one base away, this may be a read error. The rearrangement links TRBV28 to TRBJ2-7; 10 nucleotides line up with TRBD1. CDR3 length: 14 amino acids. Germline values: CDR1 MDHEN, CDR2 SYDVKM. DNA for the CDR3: TGTGCCAGCAGTCCCGGGACAGGGGCTTTTGAGCAGCACTTC. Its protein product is CASSPGTGAFEQHF.

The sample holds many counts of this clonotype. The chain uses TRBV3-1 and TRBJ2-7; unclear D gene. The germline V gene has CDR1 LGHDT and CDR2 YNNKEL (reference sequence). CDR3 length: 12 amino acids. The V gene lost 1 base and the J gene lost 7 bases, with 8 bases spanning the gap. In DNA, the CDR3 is TGTGCCAGCAGCCAAGCCGACGGAGAGCAGTACTTC. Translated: CASSQADGEQYF.

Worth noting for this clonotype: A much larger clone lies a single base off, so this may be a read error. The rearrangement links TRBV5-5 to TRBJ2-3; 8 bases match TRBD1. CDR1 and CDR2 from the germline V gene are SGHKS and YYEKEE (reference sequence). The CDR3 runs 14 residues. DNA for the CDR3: TGTGCCAACAGCCGGCCCACAGGGGGAGATACGCAGTATTTT. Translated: CANSRPTGGDTQYF.

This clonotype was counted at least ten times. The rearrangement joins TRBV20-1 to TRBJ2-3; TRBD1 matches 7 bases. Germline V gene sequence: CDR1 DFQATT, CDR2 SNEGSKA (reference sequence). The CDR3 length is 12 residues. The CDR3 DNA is TGCAGCTACATCAGGGGGACAGATACGCAGTATTTT. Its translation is CSYIRGTDTQYF.

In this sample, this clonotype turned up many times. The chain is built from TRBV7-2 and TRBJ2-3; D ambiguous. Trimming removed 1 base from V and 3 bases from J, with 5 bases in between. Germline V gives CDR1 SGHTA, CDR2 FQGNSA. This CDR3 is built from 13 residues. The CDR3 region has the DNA TGTGCCAGCAGCTTAGTGTGGACAGATACGCAGTATTTT. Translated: CASSLVWTDTQYF. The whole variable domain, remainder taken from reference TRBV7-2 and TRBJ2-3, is GAGVSQSPSNKVTEKGKDVELRCDPISGHTALYWYRQSLGQGLEFLIYFQGNSAPDKSGLPSDRFSAERTGGSVSTLTIQRTQQEDSAVYLCASSLVWTDTQYFGPGTRLTVL.

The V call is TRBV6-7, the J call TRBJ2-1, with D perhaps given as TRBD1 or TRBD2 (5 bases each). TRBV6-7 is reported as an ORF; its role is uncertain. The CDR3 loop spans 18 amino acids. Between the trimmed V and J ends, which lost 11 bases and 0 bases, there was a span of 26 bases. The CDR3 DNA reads TGTGCCCCCACAGGTTCGAGGGGAAGTTTTAGCTCCTACAATGAGCAGTTCTTC. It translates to CAPTGSRGSFSSYNEQFF.

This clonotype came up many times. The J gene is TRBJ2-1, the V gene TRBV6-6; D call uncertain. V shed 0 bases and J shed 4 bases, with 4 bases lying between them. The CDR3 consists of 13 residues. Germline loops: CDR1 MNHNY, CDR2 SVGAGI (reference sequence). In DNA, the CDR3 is TGTGCCAGCAGTTACTCATCATACAATGAGCAGTTCTTC. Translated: CASSYSSYNEQFF.

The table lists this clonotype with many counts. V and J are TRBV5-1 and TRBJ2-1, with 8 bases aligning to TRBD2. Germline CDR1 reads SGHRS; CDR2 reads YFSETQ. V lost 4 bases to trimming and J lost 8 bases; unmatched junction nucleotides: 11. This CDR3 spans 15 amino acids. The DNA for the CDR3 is TGCGCCAGCAGCCCAAATAACGGACTAGCAGATGAGCAGTTCTTC. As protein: CASSPNNGLADEQFF.

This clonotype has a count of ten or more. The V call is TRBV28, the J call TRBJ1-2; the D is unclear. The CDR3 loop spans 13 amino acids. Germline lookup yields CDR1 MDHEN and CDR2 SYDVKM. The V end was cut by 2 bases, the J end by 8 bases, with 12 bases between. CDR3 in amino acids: CASSLESGRGYTF. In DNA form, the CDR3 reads TGTGCCAGCAGTTTAGAATCCGGACGGGGCTACACCTTC.

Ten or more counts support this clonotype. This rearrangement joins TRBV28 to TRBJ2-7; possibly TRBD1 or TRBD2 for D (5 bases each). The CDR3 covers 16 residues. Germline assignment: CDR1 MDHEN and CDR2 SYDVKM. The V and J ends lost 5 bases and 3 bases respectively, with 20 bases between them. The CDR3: CASSIPLGTGNYEQYF. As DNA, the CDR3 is TGTGCCAGCAGTATCCCTCTCGGGACGGGGAACTACGAGCAGTACTTC.

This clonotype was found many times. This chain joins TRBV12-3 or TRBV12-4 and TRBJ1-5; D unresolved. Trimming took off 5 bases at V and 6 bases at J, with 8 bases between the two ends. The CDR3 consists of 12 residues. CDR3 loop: CASSTTPQPQHF. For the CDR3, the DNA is TGTGCCAGCAGTACAACCCCTCAGCCCCAGCATTTT.

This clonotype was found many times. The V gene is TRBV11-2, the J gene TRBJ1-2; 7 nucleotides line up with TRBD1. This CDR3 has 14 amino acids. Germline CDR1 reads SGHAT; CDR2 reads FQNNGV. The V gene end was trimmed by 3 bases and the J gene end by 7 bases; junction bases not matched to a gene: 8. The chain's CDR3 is CASSFTQGDGGYTF. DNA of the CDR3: TGTGCCAGCAGCTTCACTCAGGGGGACGGTGGCTACACCTTC.

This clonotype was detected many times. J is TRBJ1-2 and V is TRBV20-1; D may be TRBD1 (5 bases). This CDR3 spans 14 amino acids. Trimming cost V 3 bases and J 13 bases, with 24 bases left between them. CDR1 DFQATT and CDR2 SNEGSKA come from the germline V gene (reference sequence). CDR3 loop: CSASRQSSHRLSTF. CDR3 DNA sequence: TGCAGTGCTAGTAGGCAGTCCTCGCACAGGTTGAGCACCTTC.

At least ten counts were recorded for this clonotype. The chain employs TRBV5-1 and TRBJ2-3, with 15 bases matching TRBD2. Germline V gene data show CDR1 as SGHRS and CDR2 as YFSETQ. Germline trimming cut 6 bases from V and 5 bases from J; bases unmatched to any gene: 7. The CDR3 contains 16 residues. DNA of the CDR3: TGCGCCAGCACCGGACTAGCGGGAGGGCCGGTAGATACGCAGTATTTT. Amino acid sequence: CASTGLAGGPVDTQYF.

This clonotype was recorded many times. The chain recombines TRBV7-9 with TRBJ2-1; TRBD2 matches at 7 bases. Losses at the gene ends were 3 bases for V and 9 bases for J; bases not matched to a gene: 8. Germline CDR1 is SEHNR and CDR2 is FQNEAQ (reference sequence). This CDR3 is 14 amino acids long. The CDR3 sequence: CASSLEGGLGEQFF. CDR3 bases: TGTGCCAGCAGCTTGGAGGGAGGGCTGGGTGAGCAGTTCTTC.

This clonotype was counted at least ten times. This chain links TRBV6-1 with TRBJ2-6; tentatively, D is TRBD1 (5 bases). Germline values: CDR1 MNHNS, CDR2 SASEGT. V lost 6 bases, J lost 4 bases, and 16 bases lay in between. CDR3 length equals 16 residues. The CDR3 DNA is TGTGCCAGCAGACCTCCACCAGGGCTAGGGGCCAACGTCCTGACTTTC. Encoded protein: CASRPPPGLGANVLTF.

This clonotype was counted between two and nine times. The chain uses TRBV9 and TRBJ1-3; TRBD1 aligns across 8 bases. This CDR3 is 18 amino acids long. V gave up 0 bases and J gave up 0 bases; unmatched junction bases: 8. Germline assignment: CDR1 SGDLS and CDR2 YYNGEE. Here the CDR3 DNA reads TGTGCCAGCAGCGTAGCTTCAGGGGGCTCTTTCTCTGGAAACACCATATATTTT. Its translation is CASSVASGGSFSGNTIYF. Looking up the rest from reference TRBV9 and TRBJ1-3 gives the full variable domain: DSGVTQTPKHLITATGQRVTLRCSPRSGDLSVYWYQQSLDQGLQFLIQYYNGEERAKGNILERFSAQQFPDLHSELNLSSLELGDSALYFCASSVASGGSFSGNTIYFGEGSWLTVV.

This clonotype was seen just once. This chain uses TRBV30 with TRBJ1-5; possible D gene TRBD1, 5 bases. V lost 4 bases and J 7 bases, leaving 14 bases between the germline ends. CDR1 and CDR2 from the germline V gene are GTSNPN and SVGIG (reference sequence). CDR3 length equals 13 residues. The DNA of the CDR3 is TGTGCCTGGAACCAGGGACGGCAGCAGCCCCAGCATTTT. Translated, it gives CAWNQGRQQPQHF.

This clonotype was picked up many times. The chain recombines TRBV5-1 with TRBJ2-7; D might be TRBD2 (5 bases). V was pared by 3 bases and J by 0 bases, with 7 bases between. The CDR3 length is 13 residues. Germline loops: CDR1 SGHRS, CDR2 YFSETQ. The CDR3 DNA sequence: TGCGCCAGCAGCTCCGGAGGCTCCTACGAGCAGTACTTC. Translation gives CASSSGGSYEQYF.

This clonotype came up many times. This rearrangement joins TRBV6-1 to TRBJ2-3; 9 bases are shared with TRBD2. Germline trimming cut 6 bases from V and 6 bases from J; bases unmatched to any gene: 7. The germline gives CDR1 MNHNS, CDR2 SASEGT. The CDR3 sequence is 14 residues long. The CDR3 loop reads CASRPGLAADTQYF. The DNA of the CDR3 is TGTGCCAGCAGGCCGGGACTAGCTGCTGATACGCAGTATTTT.

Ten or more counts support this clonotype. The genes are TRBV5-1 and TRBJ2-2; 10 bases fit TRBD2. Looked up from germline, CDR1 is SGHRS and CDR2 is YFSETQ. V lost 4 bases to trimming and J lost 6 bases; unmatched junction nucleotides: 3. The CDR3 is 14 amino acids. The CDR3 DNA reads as TGCGCCAGCAGCGCCCTAGCGGGAGCCGGGGAGCTGTTTTTT. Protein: CASSALAGAGELFF.

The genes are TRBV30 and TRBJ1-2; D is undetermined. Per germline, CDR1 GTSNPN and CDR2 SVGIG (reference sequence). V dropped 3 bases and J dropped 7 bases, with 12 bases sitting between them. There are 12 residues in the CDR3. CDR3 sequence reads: CAWRWGLSGYTF. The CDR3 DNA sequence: TGTGCCTGGAGATGGGGTCTAAGTGGCTACACCTTC. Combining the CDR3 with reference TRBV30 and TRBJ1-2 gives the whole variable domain SQTIHQWPATLVQPVGSPLSLECTVEGTSNPNLYWYRQAAGRGLQLLFYSVGIGQISSEVPQNLSASRPQDRQFILSSKKLLLSDSGFYLCAWRWGLSGYTFGSGTRLTVV.

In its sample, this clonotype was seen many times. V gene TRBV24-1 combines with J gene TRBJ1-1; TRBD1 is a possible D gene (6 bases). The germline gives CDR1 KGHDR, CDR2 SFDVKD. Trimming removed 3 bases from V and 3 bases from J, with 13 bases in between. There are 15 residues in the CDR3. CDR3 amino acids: CATSDGGVGDTEAFF. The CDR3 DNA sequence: TGTGCCACCAGTGATGGGGGCGTGGGGGACACTGAAGCTTTCTTT.